This TCR beta chain originates from a study of cytomegalovirus exposure and HLA in healthy donors. The study ran its PCR with 60 Vbeta and 13 Jbeta primers. This table comes from immunoSEQ multiplex PCR, and its TCRdb copy is limited to in-frame clones, with some not included. Of some 120,000 clones in the sample, around 77% are singletons; the top ten hold about 10%. V was pared by 1 base and J by 8 bases, with 14 bases of the junction left unmatched. CDR1 and CDR2 (germline): SGHAT, FQNNGV. CDR3 length equals 17 residues. The chain combines TRBV11-2 with TRBJ2-1; 7 bases map to TRBD2. This clonotype was sampled from a middle-aged man in good health and CMV-seropositive. The specimen was PBMCs. The CDR3 spells CASSLVWVPAGYDEQFF. For the CDR3, the DNA is TGTGCCAGCAGCTTAGTCTGGGTCCCAGCGGGGTACGATGAGCAGTTCTTC.